Each of the 13 T cell receptor beta chains below was sequenced from the same sample in a study of memory CD4+ T cells and cytomegalovirus serostatus. Single viable CD3+CD4+CD8-CD45RO+ cells were sorted as the memory CD4+ T cells. TCRdb's copy holds only in-frame clones and misses some; the assay was immunoSEQ multiplex PCR. The data contain about 45,000 clones, under 80% of them singletons. Source material: memory CD4+ T cells from blood. All receptors derive from an adult in good health and CMV-seronegative.

The V and J genes are TRBV5-1 and TRBJ2-7, with 8 bases that match TRBD1. V lost 3 bases and J lost 0; bases outside the gene matches: 2. The CDR3 consists of 14 residues. Germline CDR1 reads SGHRS; CDR2 reads YFSETQ. CDR3 protein: CASSSTGDSYEQYF. The DNA of the CDR3 is TGCGCCAGCAGCTCGACAGGGGACTCCTACGAGCAGTACTTC.

The V and J genes are TRBV5-4 and TRBJ1-1, with D perhaps TRBD1 (6 bases). Between the trimmed V and J ends, which lost 0 bases and 4 bases, there was a span of 19 bases. The CDR3 spans 17 residues. The V gene's germline CDR1 is SGHNT and CDR2 YYREEE (reference sequence). CDR3 sequence reads: CASSLARLQGRGTEAFF. The CDR3 DNA sequence: TGTGCCAGCAGCTTGGCCCGATTACAGGGAAGAGGCACTGAAGCTTTCTTT. The entire variable domain, with the rest obtained from reference TRBV5-4 and TRBJ1-1, is as follows: ETGVTQSPTHLIKTRGQQVTLRCSSQSGHNTVSWYQQALGQGPQFIFQYYREEENGRGNFPPRFSGLQFPNYSSELNVNALELDDSALYLCASSLARLQGRGTEAFFGQGTRLTVV.

V is TRBV9 and J is TRBJ1-5, with unresolved D. The V gene's germline CDR1 is SGDLS and CDR2 YYNGEE. This CDR3 region has 13 residues. V gave up 4 bases and J gave up 5 bases, with 10 bases separating them. The CDR3 coding sequence is TGTGCCAGCAGCCTTCGACCTCATCAGCCCCAGCATTTT. Its translation is CASSLRPHQPQHF.

The table lists this clone with a count of one. The chain employs TRBV5-1 and TRBJ2-5, with 11 positions matching TRBD2. After removal of 7 bases from V and 0 bases from J, the junction contained 5 bases not matched to a gene. Germline CDR1 SGHRS, CDR2 YFSETQ. CDR3 length: 15 residues. CDR3 protein: CASGSGLADQETQYF. DNA of the CDR3: TGCGCCAGCGGATCGGGACTAGCGGACCAAGAGACCCAGTACTTC.

V and J are TRBV2 and TRBJ2-2; 8 nucleotides agree with TRBD1. The CDR3 is made up of 16 amino acids. V was pared by 4 bases and J by 1 base, with 5 bases of the junction left unmatched. Per the germline V gene, CDR1 is SNHLY and CDR2 is FYNNEI. CDR3: CASSGYGTGNTGELFF. DNA for the CDR3: TGTGCCAGCAGTGGCTACGGGACAGGGAACACCGGGGAGCTGTTTTTT.

The chain has TRBV28 and TRBJ1-6; D may be TRBD1 (6 bases). The V gene lost 5 bases and the J gene lost 5 bases, with 19 bases spanning the gap. The CDR3 spans 17 residues. Germline CDR1 and CDR2: MDHEN and SYDVKM. CDR3 in amino acids: CASSPPSTGSNNSPLHF. CDR3 in DNA: TGTGCCAGCAGTCCCCCCTCTACAGGGAGTAATAATTCACCCCTCCACTTT.

The rearrangement links TRBV5-1 to TRBJ2-5, with TRBD1 matching 8 bases. The CDR3 is 14 amino acids. Germline V gene sequence: CDR1 SGHRS, CDR2 YFSETQ. Trimming removed 1 base from V and 4 bases from J; junction bases left unmatched: 3. This chain's CDR3 is CASSLSTGGETQYF. The CDR3, as DNA: TGCGCCAGCAGCTTGAGTACAGGGGGAGAGACCCAGTACTTC.

The chain couples TRBV29-1 to TRBJ2-7; D call uncertain. There are 13 residues in the CDR3. Germline values: CDR1 SQVTM, CDR2 ANQGSEA. Trimming took 0 bases from V and 2 from J, leaving 8 bases between them. CDR3 residues: CSVEDLPAYEQYF. The CDR3 nucleotides read TGCAGCGTTGAAGATCTACCCGCCTACGAGCAGTACTTC.

This sequence joins TRBV9 and TRBJ1-1; D is perhaps TRBD1 (5 bases). The CDR3 is 13 residues long. The germline CDR1 and CDR2 sequences are SGDLS and YYNGEE. Trimming took off 1 base at V and 1 base at J, with 5 bases between the two ends. CDR3 sequence: CASSVRGNTEAFF. The CDR3 DNA reads as TGTGCCAGCAGCGTAAGGGGGAACACTGAAGCTTTCTTT. Supplemented by reference TRBV9 and TRBJ1-1, the full variable domain reads DSGVTQTPKHLITATGQRVTLRCSPRSGDLSVYWYQQSLDQGLQFLIQYYNGEERAKGNILERFSAQQFPDLHSELNLSSLELGDSALYFCASSVRGNTEAFFGQGTRLTVV.

The V call is TRBV7-2, the J call TRBJ2-1; 9 bases fit TRBD2. Trimming at V came to 3 bases and at J to 7 bases, leaving 7 bases not matched to a gene. The CDR3 is 15 amino acids. CDR1 SGHTA and CDR2 FQGNSA come from the germline V gene. Here the CDR3 reads CASSFLAGGRNEQFF. DNA for the CDR3: TGTGCCAGCAGCTTTCTCGCGGGGGGGCGAAATGAGCAGTTCTTC.

This clone has more than one count but fewer than ten. This rearrangement joins TRBV7-2 to TRBJ2-7; TRBD1 matches at 11 bases. This CDR3 region has 14 residues. From germline, CDR1 is SGHTA and CDR2 FQGNSA. J lost 4 bases, V lost 5 bases, and 4 bases had no gene match. The CDR3 spells CASSVDRGLYEQYF. The CDR3 DNA sequence: TGTGCCAGCAGCGTGGACAGGGGGCTTTACGAGCAGTACTTC.

CDR3 region: CASSPDWGRDEKLFF. The CDR3 DNA reads TGTGCCAGCAGCCCTGACTGGGGCCGGGATGAAAAACTGTTTTTT. The chain uses TRBV6-5 and TRBJ1-4; the D gene is possibly TRBD1 (5 bases). Trimming pared 6 bases from V and 6 bases from J, leaving 17 bases between. The germline V gene encodes CDR1 MNHEY and CDR2 SVGAGI. The CDR3 covers 15 residues.

In regard to this clone: Other DNA sequences in the same sample also yield this CDR3. This rearrangement joins TRBV7-8 to TRBJ1-1, with a weak D call TRBD1 (6 bases). Germline values: CDR1 SGHVS, CDR2 FQNEAQ. CDR3 size: 15 residues. Deletions cut 0 bases from V and 1 base from J, with 9 bases between. CDR3 sequence: CASSLAGGGNTEAFF. Written as DNA, the CDR3 is TGTGCCAGCAGCTTAGCGGGAGGGGGGAACACTGAAGCTTTCTTT.